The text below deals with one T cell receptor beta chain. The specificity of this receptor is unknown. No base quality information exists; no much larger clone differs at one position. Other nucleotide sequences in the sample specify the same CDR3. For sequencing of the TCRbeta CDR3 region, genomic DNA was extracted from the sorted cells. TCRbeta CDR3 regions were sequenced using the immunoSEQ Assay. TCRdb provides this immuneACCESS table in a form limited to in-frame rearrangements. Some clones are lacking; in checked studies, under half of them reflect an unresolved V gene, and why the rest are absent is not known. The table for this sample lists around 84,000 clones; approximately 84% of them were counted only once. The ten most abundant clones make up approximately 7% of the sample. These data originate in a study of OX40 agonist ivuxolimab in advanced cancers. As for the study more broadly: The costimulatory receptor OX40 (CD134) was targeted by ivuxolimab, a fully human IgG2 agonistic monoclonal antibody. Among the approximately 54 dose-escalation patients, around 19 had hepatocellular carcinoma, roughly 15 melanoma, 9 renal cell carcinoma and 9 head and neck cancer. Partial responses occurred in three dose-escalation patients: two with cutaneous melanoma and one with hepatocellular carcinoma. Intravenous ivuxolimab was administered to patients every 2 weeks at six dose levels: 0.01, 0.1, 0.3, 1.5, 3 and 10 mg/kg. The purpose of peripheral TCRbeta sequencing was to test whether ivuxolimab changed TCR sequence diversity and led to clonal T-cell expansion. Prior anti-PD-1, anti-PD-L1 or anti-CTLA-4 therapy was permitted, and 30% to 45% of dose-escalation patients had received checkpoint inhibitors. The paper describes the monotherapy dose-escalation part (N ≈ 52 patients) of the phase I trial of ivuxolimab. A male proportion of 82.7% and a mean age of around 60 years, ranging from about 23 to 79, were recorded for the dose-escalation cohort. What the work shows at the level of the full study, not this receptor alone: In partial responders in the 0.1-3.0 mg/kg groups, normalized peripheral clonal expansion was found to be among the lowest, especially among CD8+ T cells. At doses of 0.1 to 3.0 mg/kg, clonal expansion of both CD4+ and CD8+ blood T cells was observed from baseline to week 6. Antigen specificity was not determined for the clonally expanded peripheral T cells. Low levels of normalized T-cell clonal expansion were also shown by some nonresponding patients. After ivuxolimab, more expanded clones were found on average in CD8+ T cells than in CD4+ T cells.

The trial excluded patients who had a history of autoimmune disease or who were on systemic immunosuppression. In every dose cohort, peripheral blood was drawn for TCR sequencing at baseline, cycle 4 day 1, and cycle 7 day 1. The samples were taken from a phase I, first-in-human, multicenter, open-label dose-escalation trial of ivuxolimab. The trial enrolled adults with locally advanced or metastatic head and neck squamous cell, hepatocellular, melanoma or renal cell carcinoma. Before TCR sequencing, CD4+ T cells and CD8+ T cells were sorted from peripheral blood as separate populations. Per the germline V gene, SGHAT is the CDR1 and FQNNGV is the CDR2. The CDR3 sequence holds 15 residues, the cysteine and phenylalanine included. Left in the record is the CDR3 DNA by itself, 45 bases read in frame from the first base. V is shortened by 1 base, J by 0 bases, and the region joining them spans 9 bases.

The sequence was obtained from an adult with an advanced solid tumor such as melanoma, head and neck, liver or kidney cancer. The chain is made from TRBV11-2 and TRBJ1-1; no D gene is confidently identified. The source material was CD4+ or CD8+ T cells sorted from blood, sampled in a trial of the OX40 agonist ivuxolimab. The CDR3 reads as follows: CASSLGPGMNTEAFF. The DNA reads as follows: TGTGCCAGCAGCTTAGGCCCGGGAATGAACACTGAAGCTTTCTTT.